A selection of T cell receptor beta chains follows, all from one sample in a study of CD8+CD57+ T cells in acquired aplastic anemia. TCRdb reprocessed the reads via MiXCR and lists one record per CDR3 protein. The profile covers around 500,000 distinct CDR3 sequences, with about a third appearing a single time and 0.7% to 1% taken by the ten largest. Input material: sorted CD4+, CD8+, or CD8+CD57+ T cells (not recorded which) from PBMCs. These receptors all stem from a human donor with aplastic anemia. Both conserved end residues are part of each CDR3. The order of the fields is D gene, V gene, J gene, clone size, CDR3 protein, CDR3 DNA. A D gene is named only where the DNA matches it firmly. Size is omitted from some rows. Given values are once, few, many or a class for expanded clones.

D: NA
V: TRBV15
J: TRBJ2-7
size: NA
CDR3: CATGTSGTYEQYF
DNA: TGTGCCACCGGCACTTCGGGGACATACGAGCAGTACTTC

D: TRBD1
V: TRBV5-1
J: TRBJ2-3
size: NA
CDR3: CASSLGGTGVSDTQYF
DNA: TGCGCCAGCAGCTTGGGAGGGACAGGGGTTTCTGATACGCAGTATTTT

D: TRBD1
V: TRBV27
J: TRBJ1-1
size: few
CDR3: CASSTGTGGDTEAFF
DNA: TGTGCCAGCAGTACCGGGACAGGGGGAGACACTGAAGCTTTCTTT

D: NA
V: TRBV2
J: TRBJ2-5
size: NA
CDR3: CAGGLETQYF
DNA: TGTGCCGGGGGGCTGGAGACCCAGTACTTC

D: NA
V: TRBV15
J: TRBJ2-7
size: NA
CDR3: CATSPLGPHEQYF
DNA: TGTGCCACCAGCCCACTCGGCCCACACGAGCAGTACTTC

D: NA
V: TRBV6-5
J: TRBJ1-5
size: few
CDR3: CASSYGAGAGQPQHF
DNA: TGTGCCAGCAGTTACGGGGCGGGGGCTGGGCAGCCCCAGCATTTT

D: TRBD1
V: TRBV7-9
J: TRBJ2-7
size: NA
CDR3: CASSLVTGGPYEQYF
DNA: TGTGCCAGCAGCTTAGTGACAGGGGGTCCCTACGAGCAGTACTTC

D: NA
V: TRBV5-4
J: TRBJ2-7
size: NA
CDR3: CASSLDNFGTYEQYF
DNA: TGTGCCAGCAGCTTGGACAATTTTGGGACCTACGAGCAGTACTTC

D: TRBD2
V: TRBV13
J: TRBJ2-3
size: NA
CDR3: CASSTRTSGSATDTQYF
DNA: TGTGCCAGCAGCACCCGGACTAGCGGGAGTGCCACAGATACGCAGTATTTT

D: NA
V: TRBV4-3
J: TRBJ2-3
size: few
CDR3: CASSQSGQNTDTQYF
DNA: TGCGCCAGCAGCCAATCTGGGCAAAACACAGATACGCAGTATTTT

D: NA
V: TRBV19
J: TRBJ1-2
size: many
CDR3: CASSTLREANYGYTF
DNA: TGTGCCAGTAGTACCCTCCGAGAGGCTAACTATGGCTACACCTTC

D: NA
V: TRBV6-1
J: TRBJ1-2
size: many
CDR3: CASSEPASANYGYTF
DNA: TGTGCCAGCAGTGAACCAGCGTCAGCTAACTATGGCTACACCTTC

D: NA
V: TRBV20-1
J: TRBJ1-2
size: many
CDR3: CSARGGHADGYTF
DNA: TGCAGTGCTAGAGGAGGACACGCAGATGGCTACACCTTC

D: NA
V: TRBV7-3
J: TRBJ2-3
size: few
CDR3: CASSLSGLFTDTQYF
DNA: TGTGCCAGCAGCTTAAGCGGGCTCTTCACAGATACGCAGTATTTT

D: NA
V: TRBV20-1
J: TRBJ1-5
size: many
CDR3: CSVSPTRNQPQHF
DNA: TGCAGTGTTTCACCCACCCGAAATCAGCCCCAGCATTTT

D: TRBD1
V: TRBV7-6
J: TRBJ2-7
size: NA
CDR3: CASTGTGGEQYF
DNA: TGTGCCAGCACTGGGACAGGCGGTGAGCAGTACTTC

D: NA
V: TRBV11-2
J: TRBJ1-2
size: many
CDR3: CASSALGGSREGNGYTF
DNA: TGTGCCAGCAGCGCCCTCGGGGGGTCGAGGGAGGGGAATGGCTACACCTTC

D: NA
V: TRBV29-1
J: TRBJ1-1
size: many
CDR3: CSVGIAGKLEAFF
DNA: TGCAGCGTGGGTATCGCGGGGAAACTTGAAGCTTTCTTT

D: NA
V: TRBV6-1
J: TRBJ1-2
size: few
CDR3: CASSEVGQVRGYGYTF
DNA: TGTGCCAGCAGTGAAGTTGGGCAGGTGAGAGGCTATGGCTACACCTTC

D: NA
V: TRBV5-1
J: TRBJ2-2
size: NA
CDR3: CASGTGTTGELFF
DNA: TGCGCCAGCGGTACCGGGACCACCGGGGAGCTGTTTTTT

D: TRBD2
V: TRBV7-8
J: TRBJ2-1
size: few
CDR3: CASSPTAGDYNEQFF
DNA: TGTGCCAGCAGCCCCACCGCGGGGGACTACAATGAGCAGTTCTTC

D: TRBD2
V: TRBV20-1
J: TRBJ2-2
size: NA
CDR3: CSALSGRAGTGELFF
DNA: TGCAGTGCTCTTAGCGGGAGGGCCGGTACCGGGGAGCTGTTTTTT

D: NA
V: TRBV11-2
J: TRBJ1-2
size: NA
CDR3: CASSSRGVNYGYTF
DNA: TGTGCCAGCAGCTCCCGGGGGGTGAACTATGGCTACACCTTC

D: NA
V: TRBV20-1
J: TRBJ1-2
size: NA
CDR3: CSARSQGDYGYTF
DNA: TGCAGTGCTAGATCCCAGGGAGACTATGGCTACACCTTC

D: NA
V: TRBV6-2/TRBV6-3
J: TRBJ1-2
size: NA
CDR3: CASSYGRNGHHGYTF
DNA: TGTGCCAGCAGTTATGGCCGAAACGGACACCATGGCTACACCTTC

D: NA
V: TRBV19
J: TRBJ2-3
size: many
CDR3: CASSMYADTQYF
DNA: TGTGCCAGTAGTATGTACGCAGATACGCAGTATTTT

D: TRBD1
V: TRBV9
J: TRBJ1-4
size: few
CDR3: CASSPGQREKLFF
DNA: TGTGCCAGCAGCCCGGGACAGAGAGAAAAACTGTTTTTT

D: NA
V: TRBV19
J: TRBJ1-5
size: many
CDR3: CASSLNRASSNQPQHF
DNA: TGTGCCAGTAGTTTGAACAGGGCAAGCAGCAATCAGCCCCAGCATTTT

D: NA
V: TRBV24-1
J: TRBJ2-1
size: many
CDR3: CATSRDALYNEQFF
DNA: TGTGCCACCAGCCGGGACGCCCTATACAATGAGCAGTTCTTC

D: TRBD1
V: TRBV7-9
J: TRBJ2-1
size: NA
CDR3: CASSLWVGTGGKDEQFF
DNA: TGTGCCAGCAGCTTATGGGTGGGGACAGGGGGGAAAGATGAGCAGTTCTTC

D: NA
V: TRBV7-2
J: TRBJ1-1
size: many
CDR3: CASCTGRSTEAFF
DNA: TGTGCCAGTTGCACGGGGCGATCCACTGAAGCTTTCTTT

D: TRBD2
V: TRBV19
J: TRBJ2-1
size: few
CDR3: CASSIGRGLAGGTEYNEQFF
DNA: TGTGCCAGTAGTATAGGACGGGGACTAGCGGGAGGGACGGAATACAATGAGCAGTTCTTC

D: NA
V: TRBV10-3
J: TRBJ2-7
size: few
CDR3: CAIRDSFPSYEQYF
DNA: TGTGCCATCAGGGACAGTTTTCCTTCCTACGAGCAGTACTTC

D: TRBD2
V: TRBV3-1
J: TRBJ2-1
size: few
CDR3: CATARLAGENEQFF
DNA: TGTGCCACCGCCCGACTAGCGGGGGAGAATGAGCAGTTCTTC

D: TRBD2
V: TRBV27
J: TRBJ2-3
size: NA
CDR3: CASTPRLAGLHTQYF
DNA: TGTGCCAGCACCCCTCGACTAGCGGGACTGCATACGCAGTATTTT

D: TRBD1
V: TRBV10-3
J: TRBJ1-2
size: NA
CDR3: CAIKGTGAYGYTF
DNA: TGTGCCATCAAGGGGACAGGGGCGTATGGCTACACCTTC

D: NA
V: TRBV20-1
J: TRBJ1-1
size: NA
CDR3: CSASPENTEAFF
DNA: TGCAGTGCTAGTCCGGAGAACACTGAAGCTTTCTTT

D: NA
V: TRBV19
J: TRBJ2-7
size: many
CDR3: CASSSQTGNDEQYF
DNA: TGTGCCAGTAGTTCCCAAACAGGGAACGACGAGCAGTACTTC

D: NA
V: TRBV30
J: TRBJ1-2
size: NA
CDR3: CAWIPRAGGYTF
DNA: TGTGCCTGGATCCCGAGGGCAGGCGGCTACACCTTC

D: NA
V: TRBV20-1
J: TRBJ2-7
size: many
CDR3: CSARGEQGGNHEQYF
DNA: TGCAGTGCTAGAGGCGAACAGGGGGGGAACCACGAGCAGTACTTC

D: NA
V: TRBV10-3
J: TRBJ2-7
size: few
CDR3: CAISEPTKTEQYF
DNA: TGTGCCATCAGCGAACCGACTAAAACCGAGCAGTACTTC

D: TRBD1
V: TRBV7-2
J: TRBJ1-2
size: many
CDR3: CASSRGTGGEGGGYTF
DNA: TGTGCCAGCAGCCGAGGGACAGGGGGCGAGGGAGGTGGCTACACCTTC

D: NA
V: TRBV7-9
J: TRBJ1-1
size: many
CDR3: CASSLGADAFF
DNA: TGTGCCAGCAGCTTAGGGGCGGATGCTTTCTTT

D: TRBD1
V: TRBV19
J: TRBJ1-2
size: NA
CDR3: CASSTVTGGSGYTF
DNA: TGTGCCAGTAGTACCGTGACAGGGGGCTCTGGCTACACCTTC

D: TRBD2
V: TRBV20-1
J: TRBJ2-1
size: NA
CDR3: CSAQTSSGTYNEQFF
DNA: TGCAGTGCTCAAACCTCTAGCGGGACTTACAATGAGCAGTTCTTC

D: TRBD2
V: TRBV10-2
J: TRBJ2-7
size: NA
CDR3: CASGSPLAGYSYEQYF
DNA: TGCGCCAGCGGGTCACCTCTAGCGGGCTACTCCTACGAGCAGTACTTC

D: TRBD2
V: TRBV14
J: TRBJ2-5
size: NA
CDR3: CASSSGRILETQYF
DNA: TGTGCCAGCAGTAGCGGGAGGATTCTAGAGACCCAGTACTTC

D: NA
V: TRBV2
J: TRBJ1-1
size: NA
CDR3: CASLKTAMNTEAFF
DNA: TGTGCCAGCCTGAAGACAGCCATGAACACTGAAGCTTTCTTT

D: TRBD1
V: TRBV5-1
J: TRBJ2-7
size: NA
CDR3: CASSSPTGAHEQCF
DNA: TGCGCCAGCAGCTCCCCGACAGGGGCCCACGAGCAGTGCTTC

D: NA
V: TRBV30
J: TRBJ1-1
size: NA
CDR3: CAWSQRGDTEAFF
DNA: TGTGCCTGGAGTCAGCGGGGGGACACTGAAGCTTTCTTT

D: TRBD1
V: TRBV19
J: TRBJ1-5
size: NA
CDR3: CAWSTRQGEQPQHF
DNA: TGTGCCTGGAGTACCAGACAGGGAGAACAGCCCCAGCATTTT

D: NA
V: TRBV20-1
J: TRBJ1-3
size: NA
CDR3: CSASVAGVVNTIYF
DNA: TGCAGTGCTAGCGTGGCGGGTGTAGTAAACACCATATATTTT

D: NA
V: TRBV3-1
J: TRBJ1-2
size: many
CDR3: CASSQVSNYGYTF
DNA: TGTGCCAGCAGCCAAGTCTCCAACTATGGCTACACCTTC

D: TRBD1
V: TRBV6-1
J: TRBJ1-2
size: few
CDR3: CASRTQGTNYGYTF
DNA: TGTGCCAGCAGGACACAGGGGACTAACTATGGCTACACCTTC

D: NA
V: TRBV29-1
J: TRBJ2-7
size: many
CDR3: CSALDRTSYEQYF
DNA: TGCAGCGCCTTAGACAGAACGTCCTACGAGCAGTACTTC

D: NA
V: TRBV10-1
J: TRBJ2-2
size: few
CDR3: CASSQAGTEQLNTGELFF
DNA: TGCGCCAGCAGTCAAGCCGGGACTGAGCAACTAAACACCGGGGAGCTGTTTTTT

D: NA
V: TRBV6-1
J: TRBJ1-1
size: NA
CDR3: CAVSGTRNTEAFF
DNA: TGTGCCGTTTCCGGGACACGGAACACTGAAGCTTTCTTT